Presented here are 10 T cell receptor beta chains from one specimen sequenced in a study of technical replicates of blood from a handful of donors. The repertoire was sequenced with immunoSEQ multiplex PCR; TCRdb's copy has only in-frame clones and lacks some. Among 60,000 to 90,000 clones listed, about 97% were seen once. The sequencing input was T cells isolated from PBMCs. These receptor sequences come from a human donor in good health.

The chain carries TRBV5-1 and TRBJ1-5; 7 bases line up with TRBD1. The trim removed 3 bases at V and 4 bases at J, leaving 1 base unmatched. There are 13 residues in the CDR3. From germline, CDR1 is SGHRS and CDR2 YFSETQ. CDR3 DNA sequence: TGCGCCAGCAGCTGGGACAGTAATCAGCCCCAGCATTTT. Amino acids: CASSWDSNQPQHF.

CDR3 residues: CASRQTGGLANYGYTF. The CDR3 DNA sequence: TGTGCCAGCAGACAGACAGGGGGGCTAGCTAACTATGGCTACACCTTC. The chain joins TRBV27 to TRBJ1-2; 9 nucleotides align to TRBD1. The CDR3 totals 16 residues. With 6 bases clipped from V and 0 bases from J, the junction kept 8 bases outside the gene matches. Germline V gene sequence: CDR1 MNHEY, CDR2 SMNVEV (reference sequence).

The V call is TRBV5-1, the J call TRBJ2-5; TRBD2 matches 10 bases. Germline CDR1 SGHRS, CDR2 YFSETQ. The V gene end was trimmed by 2 bases and the J gene end by 4 bases; junction bases not matched to a gene: 11. The CDR3 covers 17 residues. The DNA of the CDR3 is TGCGCCAGCAGCTTAGGGCTAGCGGGGGCCTCCAGAGAGACCCAGTACTTC. This translates into CASSLGLAGASRETQYF.

The rearrangement joins TRBV7-9 to TRBJ1-3; 7 nucleotides line up with TRBD1. Germline V gene sequence: CDR1 SEHNR, CDR2 FQNEAQ (reference sequence). The CDR3 has 17 amino acids. The V gene end was trimmed by 3 bases and the J gene end by 0 bases; junction bases not matched to a gene: 8. CDR3 sequence reads: CASSFPGQTNSGNTIYF. In DNA form, the CDR3 reads TGTGCCAGCAGCTTCCCGGGACAGACAAACTCTGGAAACACCATATATTTT.

This chain joins TRBV2 and TRBJ2-1, with 12 positions matching TRBD2. Germline CDR1 reads SNHLY; CDR2 reads FYNNEI. The CDR3 spans 16 residues. Unmatched junction bases numbered 5, after V lost 8 bases and J lost 0 bases. The DNA for the CDR3 is TGTGCCAGCTGGACTAGCGGGAAAGCCTCCTACAATGAGCAGTTCTTC. Amino acid sequence: CASWTSGKASYNEQFF.

This clone came up a few times. The chain couples TRBV14 to TRBJ1-2; 8 nucleotides agree with TRBD1. With 1 base clipped from V and 6 bases from J, the junction kept 4 bases outside the gene matches. This CDR3 has 14 amino acids. Germline loops: CDR1 SGHDN, CDR2 FVKESK. The CDR3, as DNA: TGTGCCAGCAGCCAAGGACGGACAGGGAATGGCTACACCTTC. This encodes CASSQGRTGNGYTF.

The V gene is TRBV19, the J gene TRBJ2-7; TRBD2 is a possible D gene (5 bases). V was trimmed by 10 bases and J by 4 bases, leaving 23 bases between them. Germline V gene data show CDR1 as LNHDA and CDR2 as SQIVND (reference sequence). There are 15 residues in the CDR3. CDR3 sequence: CATSGGPGLLYEQYF. The CDR3 nucleotides are TGTGCCACCAGTGGTGGCCCAGGACTCCTTTACGAGCAGTACTTC.

The rearrangement joins TRBV7-9 to TRBJ2-3; TRBD1 agrees at 7 bases. After removal of 2 bases from V and 0 bases from J, the junction contained 2 bases not matched to a gene. CDR1 SEHNR and CDR2 FQNEAQ come from the germline V gene (reference sequence). The CDR3 totals 15 residues. CDR3 nucleotides: TGTGCCAGCAGCTTACGGGGACAGAGCACAGATACGCAGTATTTT. Its translation is CASSLRGQSTDTQYF.

In DNA, the CDR3 is TGTGCCAGCAGCTTAGGGGCTTTGGGCACCGGGGAGCTGTTTTTT. Translated, it gives CASSLGALGTGELFF. The chain recombines TRBV5-4 with TRBJ2-2, with D perhaps TRBD1 (5 bases). The CDR3 has 15 amino acids. Trimming stripped 2 bases from V and 4 bases from J, with 12 bases between. Germline-derived CDR1 and CDR2 are SGHNT and YYREEE (reference sequence). The full variable domain, with the rest looked up from reference TRBV5-4 and TRBJ2-2, is ETGVTQSPTHLIKTRGQQVTLRCSSQSGHNTVSWYQQALGQGPQFIFQYYREEENGRGNFPPRFSGLQFPNYSSELNVNALELDDSALYLCASSLGALGTGELFFGEGSRLTVL.

The chain uses TRBV9 and TRBJ2-7, with 10 bases matching TRBD1. Germline-derived CDR1 and CDR2 are SGDLS and YYNGEE. Trimming cost V 3 bases and J 2 bases; bases outside gene matches: 5. The CDR3 contains 15 residues. The CDR3 DNA reads TGTGCCAGCAGCGCCGGACAGGGGGGAACCTACGAGCAGTACTTC. This translates into CASSAGQGGTYEQYF.